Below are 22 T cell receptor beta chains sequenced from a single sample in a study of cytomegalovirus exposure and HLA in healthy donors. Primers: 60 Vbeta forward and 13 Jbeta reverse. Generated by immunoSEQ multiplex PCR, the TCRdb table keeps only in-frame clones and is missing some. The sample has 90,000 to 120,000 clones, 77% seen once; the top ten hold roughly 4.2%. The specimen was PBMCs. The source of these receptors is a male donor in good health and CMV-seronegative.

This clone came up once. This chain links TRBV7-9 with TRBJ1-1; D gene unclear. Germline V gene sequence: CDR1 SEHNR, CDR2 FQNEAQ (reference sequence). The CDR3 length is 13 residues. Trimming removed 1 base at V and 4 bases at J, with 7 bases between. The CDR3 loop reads CASSLGGITEAFF. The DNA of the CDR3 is TGTGCCAGCAGCTTAGGAGGGATCACTGAAGCTTTCTTT.

CDR3 bases: TGTGCCAGCAGCCAGGGTACAGAAAGAAATCAGCCCCAGCATTTT. Translation gives CASSQGTERNQPQHF. The chain links TRBV7-9 to TRBJ1-5, with a weak D call TRBD1 (5 bases). This CDR3 is built from 15 residues. Trimming cost V 5 bases and J 4 bases, with 15 bases left between them. Per the germline V gene, CDR1 is SEHNR and CDR2 is FQNEAQ (reference sequence).

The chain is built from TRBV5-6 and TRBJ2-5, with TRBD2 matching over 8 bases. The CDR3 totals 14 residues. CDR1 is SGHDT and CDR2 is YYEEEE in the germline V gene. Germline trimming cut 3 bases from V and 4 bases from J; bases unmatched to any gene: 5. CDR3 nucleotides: TGTGCCAGCAGCTCCAATACTAGCGGAGAGACCCAGTACTTC. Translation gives CASSSNTSGETQYF.

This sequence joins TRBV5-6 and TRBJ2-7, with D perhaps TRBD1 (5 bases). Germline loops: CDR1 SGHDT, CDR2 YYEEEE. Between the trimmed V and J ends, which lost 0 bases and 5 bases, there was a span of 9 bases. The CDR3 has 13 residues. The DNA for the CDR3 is TGTGCCAGCAGCTTGGAAACAGGCGACGAGCAGTACTTC. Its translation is CASSLETGDEQYF.

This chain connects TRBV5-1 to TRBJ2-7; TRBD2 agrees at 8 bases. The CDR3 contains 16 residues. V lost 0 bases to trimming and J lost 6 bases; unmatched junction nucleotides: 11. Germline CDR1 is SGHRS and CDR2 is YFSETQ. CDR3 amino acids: CASSLVSAAGVPEQYF. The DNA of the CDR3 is TGCGCCAGCAGCTTGGTTTCTGCAGCGGGAGTTCCCGAGCAGTACTTC. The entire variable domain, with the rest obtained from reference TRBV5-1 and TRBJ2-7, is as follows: KAGVTQTPRYLIKTRGQQVTLSCSPISGHRSVSWYQQTPGQGLQFLFEYFSETQRNKGNFPGRFSGRQFSNSRSEMNVSTLELGDSALYLCASSLVSAAGVPEQYFGPGTRLTVT.

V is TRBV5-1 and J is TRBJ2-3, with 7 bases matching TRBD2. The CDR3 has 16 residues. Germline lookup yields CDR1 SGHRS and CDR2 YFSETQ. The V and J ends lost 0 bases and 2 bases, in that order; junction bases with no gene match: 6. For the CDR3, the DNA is TGCGCCAGCAGCTTGGATTCTAGCGGAAACACAGATACGCAGTATTTT. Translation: CASSLDSSGNTDTQYF.

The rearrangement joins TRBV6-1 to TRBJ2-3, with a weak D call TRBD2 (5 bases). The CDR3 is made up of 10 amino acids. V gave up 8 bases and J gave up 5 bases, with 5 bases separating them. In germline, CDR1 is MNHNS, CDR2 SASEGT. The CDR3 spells CASGRDTQYF. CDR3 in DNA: TGTGCCAGCGGGAGAGATACGCAGTATTTT.

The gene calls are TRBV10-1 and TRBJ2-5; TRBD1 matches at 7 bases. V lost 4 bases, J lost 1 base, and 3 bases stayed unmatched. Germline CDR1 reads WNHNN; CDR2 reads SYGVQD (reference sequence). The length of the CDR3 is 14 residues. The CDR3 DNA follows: TGCGCCAGCAGTGGCCGGGACAGCCAAGAGACCCAGTACTTC. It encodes CASSGRDSQETQYF.

CDR3 bases: TGCGCCAGCAGCCCCCCACTAGGCTACGAGCAGTACTTC. Its translation: CASSPPLGYEQYF. V usage is TRBV10-1 and J usage is TRBJ2-7, with D tentatively TRBD2 (5 bases). Germline V gene sequence: CDR1 WNHNN, CDR2 SYGVQD (reference sequence). V lost 6 bases to trimming and J lost 3 bases, with 12 bases between them. The CDR3 is made up of 13 amino acids.

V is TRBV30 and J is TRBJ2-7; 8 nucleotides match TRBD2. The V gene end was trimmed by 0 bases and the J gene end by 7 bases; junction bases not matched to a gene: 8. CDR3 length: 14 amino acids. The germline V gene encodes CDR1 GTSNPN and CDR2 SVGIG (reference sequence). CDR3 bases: TGTGCCTGGAGTGTTGGAGCGGGAGACTTGGAGCAGTACTTC. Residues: CAWSVGAGDLEQYF.

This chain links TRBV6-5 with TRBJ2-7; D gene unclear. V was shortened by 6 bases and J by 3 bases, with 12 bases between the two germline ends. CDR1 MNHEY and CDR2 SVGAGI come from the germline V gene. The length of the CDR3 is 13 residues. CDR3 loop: CASSPGSLYEQYF. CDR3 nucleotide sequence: TGTGCCAGCAGCCCCGGTAGCCTCTACGAGCAGTACTTC.

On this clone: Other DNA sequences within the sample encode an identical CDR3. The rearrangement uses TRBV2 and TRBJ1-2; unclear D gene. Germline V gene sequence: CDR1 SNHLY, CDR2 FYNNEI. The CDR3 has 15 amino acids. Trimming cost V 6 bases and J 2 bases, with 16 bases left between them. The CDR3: CASRHRDIVNYGYTF. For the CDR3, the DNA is TGTGCCAGCAGGCACCGAGACATAGTAAACTATGGCTACACCTTC. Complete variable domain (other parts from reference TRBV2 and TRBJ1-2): EPEVTQTPSHQVTQMGQEVILRCVPISNHLYFYWYRQILGQKVEFLVSFYNNEISEKSEIFDDQFSVERPDGSNFTLKIRSTKLEDSAMYFCASRHRDIVNYGYTFGSGTRLTVV.

DNA of the CDR3: TGTGCCCTGGGGACAGGGTCTACCGAGCAGTACTTC. Translation: CALGTGSTEQYF. The rearrangement joins TRBV30 to TRBJ2-7, with 9 bases matching TRBD1. Germline assignment: CDR1 GTSNPN and CDR2 SVGIG (reference sequence). Germline trimming cut 8 bases from V and 6 bases from J; bases unmatched to any gene: 8. CDR3 size: 12 residues.

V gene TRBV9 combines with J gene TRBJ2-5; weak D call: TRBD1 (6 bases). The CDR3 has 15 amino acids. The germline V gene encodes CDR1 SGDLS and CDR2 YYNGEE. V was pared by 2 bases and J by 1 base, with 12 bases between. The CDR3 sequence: CASSVTGTSQETQYF. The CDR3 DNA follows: TGTGCCAGCAGCGTTACAGGGACCTCCCAAGAGACCCAGTACTTC.

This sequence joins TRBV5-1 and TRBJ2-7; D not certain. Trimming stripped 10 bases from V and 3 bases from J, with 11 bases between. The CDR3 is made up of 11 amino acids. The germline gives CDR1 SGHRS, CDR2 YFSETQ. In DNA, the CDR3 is TGCGCCTCCCCGGCGGACTACGAGCAGTACTTC. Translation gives CASPADYEQYF.

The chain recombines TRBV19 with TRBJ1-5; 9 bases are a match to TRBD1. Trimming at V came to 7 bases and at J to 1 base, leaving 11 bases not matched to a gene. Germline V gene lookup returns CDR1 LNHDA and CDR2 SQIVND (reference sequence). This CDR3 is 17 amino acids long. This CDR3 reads CASNGDRETLSNQPQHF. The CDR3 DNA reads TGTGCCAGTAACGGGGACAGGGAAACCTTAAGCAATCAGCCCCAGCATTTT. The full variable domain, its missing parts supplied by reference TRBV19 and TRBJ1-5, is DGGITQSPKYLFRKEGQNVTLSCEQNLNHDAMYWYRQDPGQGLRLIYYSQIVNDFQKGDIAEGYSVSREKKESFPLTVTSAQKNPTAFYLCASNGDRETLSNQPQHFGDGTRLSIL.

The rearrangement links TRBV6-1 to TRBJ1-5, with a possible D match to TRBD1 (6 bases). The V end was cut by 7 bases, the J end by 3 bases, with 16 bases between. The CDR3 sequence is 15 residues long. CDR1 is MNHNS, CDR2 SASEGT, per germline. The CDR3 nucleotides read TGTGCCAGCACCCTAAACAGGGCGGACAATCAGCCCCAGCATTTT. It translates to CASTLNRADNQPQHF.

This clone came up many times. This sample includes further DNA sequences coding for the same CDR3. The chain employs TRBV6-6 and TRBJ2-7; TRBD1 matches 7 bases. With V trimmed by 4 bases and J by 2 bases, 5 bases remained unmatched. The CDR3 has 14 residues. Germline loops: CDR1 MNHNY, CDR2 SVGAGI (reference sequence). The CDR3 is CASSFGTETYEQYF. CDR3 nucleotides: TGTGCCAGCAGTTTCGGGACAGAGACCTACGAGCAGTACTTC.

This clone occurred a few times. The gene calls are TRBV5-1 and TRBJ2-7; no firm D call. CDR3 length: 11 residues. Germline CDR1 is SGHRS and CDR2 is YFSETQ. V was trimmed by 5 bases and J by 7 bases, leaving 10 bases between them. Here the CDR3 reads CASRGETEQYF. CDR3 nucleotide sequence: TGCGCCAGCAGGGGCGAGACAGAGCAGTACTTC.

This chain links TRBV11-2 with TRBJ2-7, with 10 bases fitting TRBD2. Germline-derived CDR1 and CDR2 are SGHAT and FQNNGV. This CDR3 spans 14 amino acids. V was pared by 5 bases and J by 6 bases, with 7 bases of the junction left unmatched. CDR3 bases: TGTGCCAGCAGCGCAAGCGGGAGGGCGGGCGAGCAGTACTTC. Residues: CASSASGRAGEQYF.

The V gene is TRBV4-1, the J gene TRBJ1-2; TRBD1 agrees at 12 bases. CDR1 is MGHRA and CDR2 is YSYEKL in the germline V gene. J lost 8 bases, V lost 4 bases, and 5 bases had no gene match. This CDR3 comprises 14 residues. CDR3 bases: TGCGCCAGCAGCCCGGGACAGGGGGCGGGGGGCTACACCTTC. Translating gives CASSPGQGAGGYTF.

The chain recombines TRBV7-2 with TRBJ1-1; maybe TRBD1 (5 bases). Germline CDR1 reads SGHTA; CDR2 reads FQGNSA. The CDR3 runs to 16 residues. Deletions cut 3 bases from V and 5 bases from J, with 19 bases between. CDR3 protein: CASSLEGQVWGTEAFF. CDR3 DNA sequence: TGTGCCAGCAGCTTGGAGGGTCAAGTTTGGGGGACTGAAGCTTTCTTT.